This record concerns one T cell receptor (beta chain) sequence. This clonotype was picked up many times. Its antigen remains unidentified. No per-base quality is available; no much larger clone lies one base away. Sequenced on an Illumina HiSeq 2500. TCR beta libraries were prepared by quantitative 5'-RACE with molecular barcodes. As for how the authors treated the data: A new computational method, built on a probabilistic model of VDJ rearrangement, was used to identify disease-linked TCR variants. Clones were called with MiXCR by TCRdb after fastp trimmed the public reads at Q25, and only in-frame beta chains were retained. Records with the same CDR3 protein are collapsed into one entry carrying the most frequent genes and DNA. These V and J calls derive from TCRdb rather than the authors' analysis. This sample is represented by roughly 130,000 distinct CDR3 sequences; 6.5% to 9% of them were singletons. In total, the top ten clones hold 9.5% to 15% of the sample.

This sample was taken from a study of CD8 T cells in ankylosing spondylitis (dated by TCRdb to 2017 to 2019). The study in broad terms: T cell receptor beta repertoires were profiled in healthy donors and ankylosing spondylitis patients so that disease-linked TCR variants could be found. The full study cohort was made up of roughly 25 ankylosing spondylitis patients and roughly 100 healthy donors. Samples of peripheral blood were taken, and for ankylosing spondylitis patients, synovial fluid was collected as well. The investigation overall reported the following: In peripheral blood, the disease-linked clones were found at relatively low frequencies and had a CD8+ phenotype. Some motif variants were previously reported in synovial fluid and blood of reactive arthritis patients, suggesting common disease-initiation mechanisms. Significant enrichment of the disease-linked clones was reported in matched synovial fluid samples from ankylosing spondylitis patients. Blood from ankylosing spondylitis patients appeared to be characterized by a TCR beta motif made up of several highly homologous amino acid variants.

The CDR3 starts with the cysteine, ends with the phenylalanine, and has 14 residues. The CDR3 DNA has 42 bases and is translated from base 1. The junction shows trimming of 5 bases on V and 1 base on J, and the gene matches do not reach 4 bases of it. The V and J genes are TRBV12-3 or TRBV12-4 and TRBJ1-1, with 7 bases in between that match TRBD1. The sample comprised blood, either unsorted or a sorted T cell fraction (not recorded which). This clonotype originated in a male donor with ankylosing spondylitis or in good health (not recorded which). The DNA sequence follows: TGTGCCAGCAGTCAACAGGGGCAGAACACTGAAGCTTTCTTT. Its protein is CASSQQGQNTEAFF.